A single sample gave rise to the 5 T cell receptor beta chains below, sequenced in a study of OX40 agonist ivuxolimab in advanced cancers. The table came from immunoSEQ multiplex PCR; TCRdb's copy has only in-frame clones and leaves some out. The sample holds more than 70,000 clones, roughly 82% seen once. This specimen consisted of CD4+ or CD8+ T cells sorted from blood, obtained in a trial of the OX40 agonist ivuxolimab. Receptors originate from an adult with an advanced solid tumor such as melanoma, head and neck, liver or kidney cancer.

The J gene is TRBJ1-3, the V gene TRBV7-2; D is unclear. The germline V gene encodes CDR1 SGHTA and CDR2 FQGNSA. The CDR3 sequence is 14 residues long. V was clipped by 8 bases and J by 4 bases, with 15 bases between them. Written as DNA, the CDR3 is TGTGCCAGCGCCGGCTCACTGGGCGGAAACACCATATATTTT. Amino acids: CASAGSLGGNTIYF.

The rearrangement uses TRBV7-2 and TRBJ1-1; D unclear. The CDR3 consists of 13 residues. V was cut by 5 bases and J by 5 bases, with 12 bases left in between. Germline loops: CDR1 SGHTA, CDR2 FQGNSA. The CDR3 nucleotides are TGTGCCAGCAGCCCGGGCCCTTTGACTGAAGCTTTCTTT. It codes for CASSPGPLTEAFF.

The CDR3 sequence is CASSSLWARDTEAFF. In DNA form, the CDR3 reads TGTGCCAGCAGCTCCCTTTGGGCCAGGGACACTGAAGCTTTCTTT. This chain connects TRBV5-4 to TRBJ1-1; D may be TRBD1 (5 bases). The germline CDR1 and CDR2 sequences are SGHNT and YYREEE (reference sequence). Deletions cut 3 bases from V and 3 bases from J, with 15 bases between. The CDR3 is 15 residues long.

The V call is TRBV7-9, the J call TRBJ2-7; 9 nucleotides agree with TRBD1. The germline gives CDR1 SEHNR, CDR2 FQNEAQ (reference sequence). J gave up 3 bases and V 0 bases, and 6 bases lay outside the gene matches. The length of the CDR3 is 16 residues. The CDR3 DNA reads TGTGCCAGCAGCTTAGCGAGTACGGGACAGGGCTACGAGCAGTACTTC. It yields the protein CASSLASTGQGYEQYF.

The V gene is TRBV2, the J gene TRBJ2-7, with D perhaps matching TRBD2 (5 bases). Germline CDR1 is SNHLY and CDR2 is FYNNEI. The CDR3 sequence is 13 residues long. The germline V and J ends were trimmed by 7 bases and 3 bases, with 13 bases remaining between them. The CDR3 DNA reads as TGTGCCAGCAACGGCCGGGGAGTCTACGAGCAGTACTTC. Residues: CASNGRGVYEQYF.